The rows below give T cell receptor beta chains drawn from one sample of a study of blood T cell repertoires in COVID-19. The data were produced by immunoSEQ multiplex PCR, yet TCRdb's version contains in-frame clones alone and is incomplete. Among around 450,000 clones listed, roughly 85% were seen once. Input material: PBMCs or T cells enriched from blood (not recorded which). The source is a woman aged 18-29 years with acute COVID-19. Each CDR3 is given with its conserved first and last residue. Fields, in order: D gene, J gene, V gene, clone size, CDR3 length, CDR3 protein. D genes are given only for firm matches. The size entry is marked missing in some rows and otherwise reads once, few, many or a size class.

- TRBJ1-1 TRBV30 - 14 CAWSVTGLNTEAFF
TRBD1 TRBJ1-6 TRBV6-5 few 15 CASKLTGQGDSPLHF
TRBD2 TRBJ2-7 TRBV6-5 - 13 CASRPGLAGEQYF
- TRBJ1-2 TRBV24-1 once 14 CATSDLTGFSGYTF
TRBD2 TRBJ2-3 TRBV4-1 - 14 CASRLLAGADTQYF
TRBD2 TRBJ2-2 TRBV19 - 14 CATGGYVHTGELFF
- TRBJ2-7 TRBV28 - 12 CASSRNIGEQYF
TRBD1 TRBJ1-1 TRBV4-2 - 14 CASSTDRENTEAFF
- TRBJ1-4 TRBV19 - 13 CASSTHRDEKLFF
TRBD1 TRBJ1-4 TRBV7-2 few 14 CASSRDRGNEKLFF
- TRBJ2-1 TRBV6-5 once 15 CASSYERASYNEQFF
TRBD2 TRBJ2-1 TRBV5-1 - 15 CASSLGSGAYNEQFF
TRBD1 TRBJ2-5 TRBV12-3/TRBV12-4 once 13 CASHRDRQETQYF
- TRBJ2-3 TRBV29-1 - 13 CSVEEQSTDTQYF
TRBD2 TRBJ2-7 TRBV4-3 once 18 CASSQGLTSGEGLYEQYF
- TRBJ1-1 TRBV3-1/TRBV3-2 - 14 CASSRNRVNTEAFF